This T cell receptor (beta chain) was captured in a study of OX40 agonist ivuxolimab in advanced cancers. Study details: The drug used for patients, ivuxolimab, was an agonistic anti-OX40 (CD134) antibody. Patients were treated with intravenous ivuxolimab, dosed at 0.01 to 10 mg/kg and infused every 2 weeks.

Trimming shortened V by 7 bases and J by 0 bases, and 13 bases separated the two germline ends. Per the germline V gene, CDR1 is SQVTM and CDR2 is ANQGSEA. This CDR3 is built from 14 residues. The data were produced by immunoSEQ multiplex PCR, yet TCRdb's version contains in-frame clones alone and is incomplete. The sample contains 45,000 to 50,000 clones, more than 70% of which appear only once. Findings and limits, study-wide: Some patients who did not respond also had low normalized T-cell clonal expansion.

This clone was counted once. Antigen unknown. The sample here was CD4+ or CD8+ T cells sorted from blood, taken in a trial of the OX40 agonist ivuxolimab. This sequence originates from an adult with an advanced solid tumor such as melanoma, head and neck, liver or kidney cancer. The chain couples TRBV29-1 to TRBJ1-3; D is uncertain. The CDR3 reads CSALNPNSGNTIYF. DNA for the CDR3: TGCAGCGCCCTGAATCCTAACTCTGGAAACACCATATATTTT.